Each of the 10 T cell receptor beta chains below was sequenced from the same sample in a study of T cells in Graves' hyperthyroidism and ophthalmopathy. Authors of the study amplified TCR beta CDR3 regions from RNA transcripts. HTBI primers drove first-round RT-PCR of the TCR CDR3. TCRdb passed the multiplex PCR reads through MiXCR, listing each CDR3 protein once. Among tens of thousands of distinct CDR3 sequences listed, approximately 50% were seen once. Sequenced: blood. The receptors derive from a woman aged 45-65 years with Graves' hyperthyroidism that later progressed to Graves' ophthalmopathy.

The sample holds many counts of this clonotype. The rearrangement uses TRBV12-3 or TRBV12-4 and TRBJ1-1; no clear D. With 3 bases removed from V and 5 bases from J, the gap between germline ends came to 10 bases. CDR3 size: 13 residues. CDR3 loop: CASSFQVWTEAFF. Here the CDR3 DNA reads TGTGCCAGCAGTTTTCAGGTTTGGACTGAAGCTTTCTTT.

This chain links TRBV9 with TRBJ2-3; 8 positions match TRBD1. Unmatched junction bases numbered 16, after V lost 5 bases and J lost 11 bases. This CDR3 region has 15 residues. From germline, CDR1 is SGDLS and CDR2 YYNGEE. The CDR3, as DNA: TGTGCCAGCAGAGCCGGGACAGGACCTTACAATGAGCAGTATTTT. It codes for CASRAGTGPYNEQYF.

J is TRBJ2-7 and V is TRBV5-1; maybe TRBD2 (5 bases). The CDR3 totals 13 residues. The germline V gene has CDR1 SGHRS and CDR2 YFSETQ. CDR3 sequence: CASGLTWDYEQYF. CDR3 sequence (DNA): TGCGCAAGCGGCTTGACATGGGACTACGAGCAGTACTTC.

In its sample, this clonotype is medium-sized (0.01 to 0.1%). The genes are TRBV15 and TRBJ2-7; D remains ambiguous. Trimming took 1 base from V and 4 from J, leaving 8 bases between them. Germline lookup yields CDR1 LNHNV and CDR2 YYDKDF (reference sequence). The CDR3 runs 13 residues. In DNA form, the CDR3 reads TGTGCCACCAGCAGAGCCGGAAGGTACGAGCAGTACTTC. Its translation is CATSRAGRYEQYF.

The CDR3 DNA reads as TGTGCCAGCACCCCGCTCGGGGGCGCAGATACGCAGTATTTT. Protein product: CASTPLGGADTQYF. V usage is TRBV5-4 and J usage is TRBJ2-3; D could derive from TRBD1 or TRBD2 (6 bases each). V was trimmed by 6 bases and J by 4 bases, leaving 15 bases between them. Germline V gene lookup returns CDR1 SGHNT and CDR2 YYREEE (reference sequence). This CDR3 region has 14 residues.

The table lists this clonotype with many counts. This rearrangement joins TRBV9 to TRBJ2-1; a possible D gene is TRBD2 (6 bases). Trimming removed 2 bases from V and 0 bases from J, with 9 bases in between. The V gene's germline CDR1 is SGDLS and CDR2 YYNGEE. The CDR3 covers 15 residues. The CDR3, as DNA: TGTGCCAGCAGCGTTAGCGGAAGCTCCTACAATGAGCAGTTCTTC. Amino acid sequence: CASSVSGSSYNEQFF.

The rearrangement uses TRBV5-4 and TRBJ1-1; D gene uncertain. This CDR3 spans 15 amino acids. The germline CDR1 and CDR2 sequences are SGHNT and YYREEE (reference sequence). The V end lost 2 bases, the J end lost 0 bases, and 11 bases lay between the germline ends. This chain's CDR3 is CASSFRGGMNTEAFF. The DNA of the CDR3 is TGTGCCAGCAGCTTTCGAGGCGGGATGAACACTGAAGCTTTCTTT.

V and J are TRBV6-5 and TRBJ2-5, with D possibly being TRBD1 (6 bases). V was cut by 5 bases and J by 4 bases, with 17 bases left in between. Germline V gives CDR1 MNHEY, CDR2 SVGAGI. This CDR3 spans 15 amino acids. CDR3 region: CASSPTQARGETQYF. The CDR3 DNA is TGTGCCAGCAGTCCCACCCAGGCCAGGGGAGAGACCCAGTACTTC.

In this sample, this clonotype turned up many times. The chain carries TRBV6-6 and TRBJ2-7; tentatively, D is TRBD2 (5 bases). This CDR3 contains 12 residues. V lost 6 bases to trimming and J lost 6 bases, with 12 bases between them. In germline, CDR1 is MNHNY, CDR2 SVGAGI (reference sequence). CDR3 DNA: TGTGCCAGCAGCTCGGAAGCGGTCGAGCAGTACTTC. Its protein product is CASSSEAVEQYF.

This clonotype counts as medium-sized (0.01 to 0.1%). This chain links TRBV10-3 with TRBJ2-3, with a possible D match to TRBD2 (6 bases). Trimming took 10 bases from V and 0 from J, leaving 17 bases between them. In germline, CDR1 is ENHRY, CDR2 SYGVKD. The CDR3 totals 15 residues. The CDR3 loop reads CANGSRDHSTDTQYF. The CDR3 nucleotides are TGTGCCAACGGTTCGCGGGACCATAGCACAGATACGCAGTATTTT.